The clone carrying this TCR beta chain was observed many times. Its specificity is unknown. Combining iRepertoire HTBI primers with Arm-PCR of CDR3 regions, the authors built TCR beta libraries. A single record per CDR3 protein comes from TCRdb applying MiXCR to the multiplex PCR reads. The table records 390,000 or so distinct CDR3 sequences, about 23% of them present only once. The time point is: persistent/refractory GD, antithyroid drugs over 5 years with positive TRAb. Extracted PBMC RNA gave rise to the TCR library. This record comes from a study of regulatory T cells in long-lasting Graves disease. Study at large: Those with persistent Graves' disease had received antithyroid drugs for over 5 years with positive TSH receptor antibodies.

General observations from the study: Relative to new patients (approximately 960), persistent patients exhibited greater sharing of public clonotypes (around 2,700). TRBV28, TRBJ1-2 and TRBJ2-5 were segments that persistent disease favored.

The length of the CDR3 is 12 residues. Trimming shortened V by 1 base and J by 4 bases, and 4 bases separated the two germline ends. The germline CDR1 and CDR2 sequences are MDHEN and SYDVKM. The receptor was derived from a middle-aged woman with Graves disease. V is TRBV28 and J is TRBJ2-5, with D unresolved. The specimen was peripheral blood mononuclear cells (PBMCs), collected when the disease was refractory, from a patient treated with antithyroid drugs. In nucleotides, the CDR3 is TGTGCCAGCAGTTTATTTGCAGAGACCCAGTACTTC. Its protein product is CASSLFAETQYF.